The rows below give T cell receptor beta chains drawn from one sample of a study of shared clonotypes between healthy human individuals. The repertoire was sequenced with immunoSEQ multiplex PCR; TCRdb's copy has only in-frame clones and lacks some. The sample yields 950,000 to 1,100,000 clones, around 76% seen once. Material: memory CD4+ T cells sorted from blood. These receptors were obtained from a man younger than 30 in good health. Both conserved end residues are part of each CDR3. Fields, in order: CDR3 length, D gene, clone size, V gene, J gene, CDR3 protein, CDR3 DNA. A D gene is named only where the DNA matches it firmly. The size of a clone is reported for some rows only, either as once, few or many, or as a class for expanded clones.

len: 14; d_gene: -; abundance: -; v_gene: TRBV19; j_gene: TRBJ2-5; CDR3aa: CASSPRLPWDGQYF; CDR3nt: TGTGCCAGTAGTCCCAGACTACCATGGGATGGCCAGTACTTC
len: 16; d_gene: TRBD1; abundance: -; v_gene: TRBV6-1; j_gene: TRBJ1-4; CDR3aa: CASSEGDRGTNEKLFF; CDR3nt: TGTGCCAGCAGTGAAGGAGACAGGGGAACTAATGAAAAACTGTTTTTT
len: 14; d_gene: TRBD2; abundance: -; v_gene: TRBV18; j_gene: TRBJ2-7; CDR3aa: CASSPPGGSYEQYF; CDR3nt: TGTGCCAGCTCACCCCCGGGGGGCTCCTACGAGCAGTACTTC
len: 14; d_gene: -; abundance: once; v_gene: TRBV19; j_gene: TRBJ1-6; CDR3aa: CASSILSSSSPLHF; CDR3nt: TGTGCCAGTAGTATTTTAAGCTCGAGCTCACCCCTCCACTTT
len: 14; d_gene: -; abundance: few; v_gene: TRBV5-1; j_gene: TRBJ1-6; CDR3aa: CASSWGGTNSPLHF; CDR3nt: TGCGCCAGCAGCTGGGGGGGAACTAATTCACCCCTCCACTTT
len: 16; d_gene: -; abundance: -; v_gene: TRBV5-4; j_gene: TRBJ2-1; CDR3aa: CASSLSSSVTYNEQFF; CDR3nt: TGTGCCAGCAGCTTGTCATCTAGCGTCACCTACAATGAGCAGTTCTTC
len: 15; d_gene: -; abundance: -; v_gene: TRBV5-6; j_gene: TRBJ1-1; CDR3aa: CASSIWPRGNTEAFF; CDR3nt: TGTGCCAGCAGCATCTGGCCCAGGGGTAACACTGAAGCTTTCTTT
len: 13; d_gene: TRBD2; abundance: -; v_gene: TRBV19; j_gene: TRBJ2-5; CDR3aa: CASSDTSGETQYF; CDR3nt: TGTGCCAGTAGTGATACTAGCGGTGAGACCCAGTACTTC
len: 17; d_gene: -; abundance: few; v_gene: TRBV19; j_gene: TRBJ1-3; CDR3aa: CASSIQRHKTSGNTIYF; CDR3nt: TGTGCCAGTAGTATACAGCGGCACAAGACCTCTGGAAACACCATATATTTT
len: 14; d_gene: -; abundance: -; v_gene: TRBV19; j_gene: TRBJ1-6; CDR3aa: CASSIAQYSSPLHF; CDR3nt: TGTGCCAGTAGTATCGCGCAGTATTCTTCACCCCTCCACTTT
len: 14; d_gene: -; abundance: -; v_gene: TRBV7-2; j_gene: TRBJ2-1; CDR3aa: CASSPQLQEGEQFF; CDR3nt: TGTGCCAGCAGCCCCCAACTTCAAGAGGGTGAGCAGTTCTTC
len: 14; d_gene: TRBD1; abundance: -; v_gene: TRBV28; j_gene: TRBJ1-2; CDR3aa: CASSSGQALYGYTF; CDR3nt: TGTGCCAGCAGTTCCGGACAGGCCCTCTATGGCTACACCTTC
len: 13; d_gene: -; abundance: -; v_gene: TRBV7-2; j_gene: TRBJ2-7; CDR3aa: CASSSGPTYEQYF; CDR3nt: TGTGCCAGCAGCTCGGGACCTACCTACGAGCAGTACTTC
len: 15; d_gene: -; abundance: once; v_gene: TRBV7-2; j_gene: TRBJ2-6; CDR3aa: CASSLGGSGANVLTF; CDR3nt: TGTGCCAGCAGCTTAGGGGGCTCTGGGGCCAACGTCCTGACTTTC
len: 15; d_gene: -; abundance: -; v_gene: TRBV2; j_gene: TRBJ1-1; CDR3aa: CASSGGGTLRTEAFF; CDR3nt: TGTGCCAGCAGTGGCGGGGGGACTTTGAGGACTGAAGCTTTCTTT
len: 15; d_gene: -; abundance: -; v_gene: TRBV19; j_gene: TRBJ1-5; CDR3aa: CASSTRDSGNQPQHF; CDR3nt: TGTGCCAGTAGTACGAGGGACTCAGGCAATCAGCCCCAGCATTTT
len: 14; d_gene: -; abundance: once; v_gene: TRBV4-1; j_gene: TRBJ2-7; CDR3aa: CASSQEVEGWEQYF; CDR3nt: TGCGCCAGCAGCCAAGAAGTAGAGGGGTGGGAGCAGTACTTC
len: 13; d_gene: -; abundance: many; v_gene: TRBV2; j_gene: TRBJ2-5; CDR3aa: CASSELDGETQYF; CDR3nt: TGTGCCAGCAGTGAATTGGACGGGGAGACCCAGTACTTC
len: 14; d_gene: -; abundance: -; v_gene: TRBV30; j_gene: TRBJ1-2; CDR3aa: CAWSSRLGEGGYTF; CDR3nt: TGTGCCTGGAGTAGCCGGCTGGGGGAGGGTGGCTACACCTTC
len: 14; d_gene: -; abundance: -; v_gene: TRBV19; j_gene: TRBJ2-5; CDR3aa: CASRNTGQQETQYF; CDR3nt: TGTGCCAGTAGGAACACTGGACAGCAAGAGACCCAGTACTTC
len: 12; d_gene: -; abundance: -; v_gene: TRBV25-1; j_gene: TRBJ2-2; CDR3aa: CASTNGFGELFF; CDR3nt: TGTGCCAGCACTAACGGCTTCGGGGAGCTGTTTTTT
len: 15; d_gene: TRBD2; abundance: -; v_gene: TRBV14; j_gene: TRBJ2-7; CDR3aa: CASSLSGGPFYEQYF; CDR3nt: TGTGCCAGCAGTCTAAGCGGGGGACCTTTCTACGAGCAGTACTTC
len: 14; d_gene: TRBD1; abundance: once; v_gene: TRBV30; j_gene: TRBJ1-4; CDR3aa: CASYRGQTNEKLFF; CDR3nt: TGTGCCTCATACAGGGGGCAAACTAATGAAAAACTGTTTTTT
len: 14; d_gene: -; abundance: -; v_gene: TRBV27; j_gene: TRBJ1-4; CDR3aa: CASSFRQPNEKLFF; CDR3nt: TGTGCCAGCAGTTTTCGACAGCCCAATGAAAAACTGTTTTTT
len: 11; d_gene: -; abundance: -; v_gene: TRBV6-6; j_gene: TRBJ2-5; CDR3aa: CASSYRETQYF; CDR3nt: TGTGCCAGCAGTTACCGGGAGACCCAGTACTTC
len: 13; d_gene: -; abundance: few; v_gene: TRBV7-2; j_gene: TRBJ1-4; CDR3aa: CASSLVVKEKLFF; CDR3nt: TGTGCCAGCAGCTTAGTGGTGAAAGAAAAACTGTTTTTT
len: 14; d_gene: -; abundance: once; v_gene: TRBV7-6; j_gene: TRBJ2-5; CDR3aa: CASSLVDLGETQYF; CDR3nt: TGTGCCAGCAGCTTGGTGGACCTAGGGGAGACCCAGTACTTC
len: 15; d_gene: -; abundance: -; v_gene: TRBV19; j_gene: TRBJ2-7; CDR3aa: CASSATGTVFHEQYF; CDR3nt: TGTGCCAGTAGCGCCACAGGGACTGTCTTCCACGAGCAGTACTTC
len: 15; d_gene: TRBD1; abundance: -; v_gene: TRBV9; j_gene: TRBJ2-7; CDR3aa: CASSVGGGAYSEQYF; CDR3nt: TGTGCCAGCAGCGTAGGAGGGGGCGCGTATTCCGAGCAGTACTTC
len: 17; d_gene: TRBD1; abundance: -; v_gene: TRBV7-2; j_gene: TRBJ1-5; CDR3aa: CASSSRGQGFSNQPQHF; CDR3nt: TGTGCCAGCAGCTCAAGGGGACAGGGCTTCAGCAATCAGCCCCAGCATTTT
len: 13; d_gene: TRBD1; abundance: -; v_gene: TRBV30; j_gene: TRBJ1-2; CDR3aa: CARDREVEYGYTF; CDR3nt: TGTGCCAGGGACAGGGAGGTAGAATATGGCTACACCTTC
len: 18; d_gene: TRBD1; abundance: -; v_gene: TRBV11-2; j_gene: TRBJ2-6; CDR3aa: CASTIKGNRGQGANVLTF; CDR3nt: TGTGCCAGCACCATAAAGGGGAACAGGGGGCAAGGGGCCAACGTCCTGACTTTC
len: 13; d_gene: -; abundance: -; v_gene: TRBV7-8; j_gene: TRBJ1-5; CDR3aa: CASSLEGRQPQHF; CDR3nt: TGTGCCAGCAGCTTGGAGGGGCGGCAGCCCCAGCATTTT
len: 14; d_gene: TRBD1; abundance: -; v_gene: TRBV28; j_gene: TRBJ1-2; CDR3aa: CASNPGQGNYGYTF; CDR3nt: TGTGCCAGCAATCCGGGACAGGGGAACTATGGCTACACCTTC
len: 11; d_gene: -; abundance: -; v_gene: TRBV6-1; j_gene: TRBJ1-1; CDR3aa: CASSYPSGAFF; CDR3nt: TGTGCCAGCAGTTACCCTAGCGGAGCTTTCTTT
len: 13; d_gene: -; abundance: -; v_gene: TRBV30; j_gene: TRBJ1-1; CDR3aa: CAWNPGLTAEAFF; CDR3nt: TGTGCCTGGAATCCGGGCCTAACGGCTGAAGCTTTCTTT
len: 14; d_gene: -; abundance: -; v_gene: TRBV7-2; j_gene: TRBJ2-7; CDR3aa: CASSPGLGSYEQYF; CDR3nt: TGTGCCAGCAGCCCGGGACTGGGCTCCTACGAGCAGTACTTC
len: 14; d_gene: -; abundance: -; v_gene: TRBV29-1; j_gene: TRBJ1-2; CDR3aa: CSVESGGRRNGYTF; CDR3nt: TGCAGCGTTGAATCGGGGGGGCGCCGAAATGGCTACACCTTC
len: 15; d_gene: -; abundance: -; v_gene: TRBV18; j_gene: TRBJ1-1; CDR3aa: CASSPQGHLNTEAFF; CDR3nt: TGTGCCAGCTCACCACAAGGACACCTGAACACTGAAGCTTTCTTT
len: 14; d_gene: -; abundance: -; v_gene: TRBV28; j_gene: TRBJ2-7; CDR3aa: CASSSSVVLDEQYF; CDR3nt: TGTGCCAGCAGTTCCTCAGTGGTTTTGGACGAGCAGTACTTC